This T cell receptor (beta chain) comes out of a study of technical replicates of blood from several donors. Trimming pared 0 bases from V and 5 bases from J, leaving 12 bases between. CDR3 length equals 15 residues. Germline CDR1 and CDR2: SGHRS and YFSETQ. Profiled with immunoSEQ multiplex PCR; TCRdb holds only in-frame clones, not every one. This table has more than 90,000 clones, around 96% appearing once. This clone was seen once. The chain carries TRBV5-1 and TRBJ2-1; tentatively, D is TRBD1 (6 bases). This TCR was recovered from a human donor in good health. Material: T cells isolated from PBMCs. CDR3 sequence: CASSLVPWGHNEQFF. The CDR3 DNA reads as TGCGCCAGCAGCTTGGTTCCGTGGGGGCACAATGAGCAGTTCTTC.